A selection of T cell receptor beta chains follows, all from one sample in a study of human T cells and chemical hapten exposure. One entry per CDR3 protein results from TCRdb running MiXCR on the RACE reads. The sample lists 45,000 or so distinct CDR3 sequences, about 4.5% occurring once. The source material was whole blood. These receptors originate from a human donor in good health. Some clones in this sample may be carry-over from other donors' samples. The CDR3 runs from the conserved cysteine through the conserved F or W.

v_call cdr3_aa
TRBV5-1 CASSLDSGSTDTQYF
TRBV6-5 CASTGHSSNQPQHF
TRBV30 CASKHSADTQYF
TRBV27 CASSLRVGSYNEQFF
TRBV20-1 CSARPPRHTDTQYF
TRBV7-2 CASSLEYASTDTQYF
TRBV9 CASSVGGQEPQHF
TRBV12-3/TRBV12-4 CASSLWVETQYF
TRBV11-2 CASSLRGRDYGYTF
TRBV7-8 CASSLEADTQYF
TRBV4-1 CASSPGLGVMNTEAFF
TRBV10-1 CASSEWYGVFF
TRBV27 CASSSRQGLIDTEAFF
TRBV27 CASSFNPPGGTEAFF
TRBV2 CASRRAGGYNEQFF
TRBV5-1 CASSLRGSIGDTQYF
TRBV11-2 CASSFRRGQTGELFF
TRBV12-3/TRBV12-4 CASSLRRTGDEKLFF
TRBV27 CASSLFGGQGMNTEAFF
TRBV4-1 CASSQERGREQFF
TRBV12-3/TRBV12-4 CASSPVVGEDTQYF
TRBV18 CASFQVMNTEAFF
TRBV21-1 CASSTRLAGVQETQYF
TRBV29-1 CSVQGDSNEQFF
TRBV29-1 CSVFGRSSYEQYF
TRBV20-1 CSAPTSADTQYF
TRBV5-4 CASSFPGQGHEKLFF
TRBV29-1 CSVVSGATDTQYF
TRBV18 CASSPEGLPVEGEQFF
TRBV5-6 CASSPTDAGDEKLFF
TRBV10-3 CAISESDLNIQYF
TRBV18 CASSPYRAGPYEQYF
TRBV28 CASSLGRLMSSYEQYF
TRBV9 CASSVELWDTEAFF
TRBV20-1 CSARGARGSTDTQYF